The source of this TCR beta chain is a study of cytomegalovirus exposure and HLA in healthy donors. With respect to this clone: Its antigen is still unknown.

Findings and limits, study-wide: Immune exposure was documented only through CMV serostatus. Later, an analysis showed that TCR beta chains associated with HLA were more clonally expanded than others that were equally common. More than 150 TCR beta chains were listed as cytomegalovirus-associated.

The CDR3 runs 17 residues. In germline, CDR1 is SGHRS, CDR2 YFSETQ. The V and J ends lost 3 bases and 4 bases, in that order; junction bases with no gene match: 10. A multiplex PCR was run with 60 Vbeta primers and 13 Jbeta primers. Sequenced by immunoSEQ multiplex PCR; TCRdb stores in-frame clones only, minus some. The sample records some 170,000 clones, roughly 72% being singletons. This TCR was recovered from a woman between 40 and 50 years old in good health and CMV-seronegative. Sequencing was carried out using PBMCs. The rearrangement uses TRBV5-1 and TRBJ2-3; 11 bases fit TRBD2. The CDR3, as DNA: TGCGCCAGCAGCTCCAAGACTAGCGGGAAGGGGTCAGATACGCAGTATTTT. The encoded protein is CASSSKTSGKGSDTQYF.